Listed below are T cell receptor beta chains from one sample, sequenced in a study of response to subunit inactivated influenza vaccine. From the RT-PCR reads, TCRdb called clonotypes with MiXCR, one entry per CDR3 protein. The table has approximately 520,000 distinct CDR3 sequences, 15% to 20% seen once. This sample comprised CD4+ T cells sorted from PBMCs, obtained about 23 months after vaccination. All receptors derive from a man between 45 and 75 years old who received an inactivated influenza vaccine. CDR3s include the opening cysteine and the closing phenylalanine or tryptophan. D genes are given only for firm matches. Only part of the rows carry a size: once, few, many, or a class if the clone is expanded.

TRBD1 | TRBJ2-3 | NA | TRBV10-2 | CASSDDRGRKF | TGCGCCAGCAGTGATGACAGGGGGCGCAAGTTT
NA | TRBJ1-1 | few | TRBV3-1 | CASSQEGAITEAFF | TGTGCCAGCAGCCAAGAGGGGGCAATCACTGAAGCTTTCTTT
NA | TRBJ1-4 | few | TRBV3-1 | CASGIPGRKLFF | TGTGCCAGCGGAATCCCCGGGCGAAAACTGTTTTTT
NA | TRBJ2-7 | NA | TRBV25-1 | CASSESWSGSYEQYF | TGTGCCAGCAGTGAATCTTGGTCAGGATCCTACGAGCAGTACTTC
TRBD2 | TRBJ2-1 | NA | TRBV7-2 | CASSLAITSGIRHNEQFF | TGTGCCAGCAGCTTAGCGATCACTAGCGGGATCCGCCACAATGAGCAGTTCTTC
TRBD2 | TRBJ2-1 | few | TRBV5-1 | CASTPGLAGSRVFF | TGCGCCAGCACTCCTGGACTAGCGGGAAGCCGAGTCTTCTTC
NA | TRBJ1-1 | NA | TRBV20-1 | CSAPPGGWNTEAFF | TGCAGTGCTCCCCCGGGGGGCTGGAACACTGAAGCTTTCTTT
TRBD2 | TRBJ2-1 | NA | TRBV28 | CASSRSLAGGLTEQFF | TGTGCCAGCAGTCGAAGCCTAGCGGGGGGGCTCACTGAGCAGTTCTTC
NA | TRBJ2-7 | NA | TRBV28 | CASSDTSYEQYF | TGTGCCAGCAGTGACACCTCTTACGAGCAGTACTTC
TRBD2 | TRBJ2-5 | few | TRBV4-1 | CASSQVLGTSGGNLRETQYF | TGCGCCAGCAGCCAAGTCCTAGGGACTAGCGGGGGGAACCTTCGAGAGACCCAGTACTTC
NA | TRBJ2-1 | many | TRBV7-2 | CASSLIFGGSNEQFF | TGTGCCAGCAGCTTAATTTTTGGTGGGAGCAATGAGCAGTTCTTC
NA | TRBJ2-5 | few | TRBV12-3/TRBV12-4 | CASSRPESIQETQYF | TGTGCCAGCAGCCGACCTGAGAGCATCCAAGAGACCCAGTACTTC
NA | TRBJ1-4 | NA | TRBV20-1 | CSARETTNEKLFF | TGCAGTGCTAGGGAGACAACTAATGAAAAACTGTTTTTT
NA | TRBJ2-3 | NA | TRBV20-1 | CSVWGLTRGRSTDTQYF | TGCAGTGTTTGGGGCCTGACTCGCGGAAGAAGCACAGATACGCAGTATTTT
TRBD1 | TRBJ2-4 | many | TRBV29-1 | CPCGTGGSNIQYF | TGCCCTTGCGGGACAGGGGGCTCCAACATTCAGTACTTC
NA | TRBJ2-5 | NA | TRBV9 | CASSPKTGQETQYF | TGTGCCAGCAGCCCCAAAACAGGGCAAGAGACCCAGTACTTC
TRBD2 | TRBJ2-5 | NA | TRBV24-1 | CATSVTSEETQYF | TGTGCCACCAGTGTTACTAGCGAAGAGACCCAGTACTTC
TRBD2 | TRBJ2-7 | few | TRBV28 | CASSWGLVTYEQYF | TGTGCCAGCAGTTGGGGACTAGTTACCTACGAGCAGTACTTC
NA | TRBJ1-2 | few | TRBV6-5 | CASSDGGNYGYTF | TGTGCCAGCAGTGACGGGGGCAACTATGGCTACACCTTC
NA | TRBJ1-1 | few | TRBV2 | CASRAGGYTEAFF | TGTGCCAGCAGGGCCGGAGGGTATACTGAAGCTTTCTTT
NA | TRBJ1-4 | NA | TRBV7-8 | CASSLLGGSYEKLFF | TGTGCCAGCAGCTTATTGGGGGGGAGTTATGAAAAACTGTTTTTT
NA | TRBJ1-1 | NA | TRBV6-5 | CASSYSRSSSTEAFF | TGTGCCAGCAGTTACTCACGGTCATCAAGCACTGAAGCTTTCTTT
TRBD2 | TRBJ2-5 | NA | TRBV12-3/TRBV12-4 | CASSPVAGNQETQYF | TGTGCCAGCAGCCCTGTAGCGGGAAACCAAGAGACCCAGTACTTC
NA | TRBJ2-5 | NA | TRBV21-1 | CASTPGVRETQYF | TGTGCCAGCACGCCGGGTGTAAGAGAGACCCAGTACTTC
NA | TRBJ2-7 | NA | TRBV6-2/TRBV6-3 | CASSPLRGASTYEQYF | TGTGCCAGCAGCCCCCTGAGGGGGGCATCCACCTACGAGCAGTACTTC
TRBD1 | TRBJ2-5 | NA | TRBV20-1 | CSATQGARSMTQYF | TGCAGTGCTACCCAGGGGGCGCGGAGTATGACCCAGTACTTC
NA | TRBJ1-5 | NA | TRBV12-3/TRBV12-4 | CASRRGRQPQHF | TGTGCCAGCAGAAGGGGGAGACAGCCCCAGCATTTT
TRBD1 | TRBJ2-2 | NA | TRBV7-8 | CASSGQGATGELFF | TGTGCCAGCAGTGGCCAGGGGGCGACCGGGGAGCTGTTTTTT
TRBD1 | TRBJ2-1 | many | TRBV4-2 | CASSPRALTGWVDEQFF | TGTGCCAGCAGCCCGAGGGCACTGACAGGGTGGGTCGATGAGCAGTTCTTC
TRBD2 | TRBJ2-1 | many | TRBV4-1 | CASSPHPSGYNEQFF | TGCGCCAGCAGCCCCCATCCTAGCGGGTACAATGAGCAGTTCTTC
NA | TRBJ2-7 | NA | TRBV4-2 | CASSQGPEGIYEQYF | TGTGCCAGCAGCCAAGGGCCAGAAGGGATCTACGAGCAGTACTTC
NA | TRBJ2-5 | NA | TRBV13 | CASSLGRGGETQYF | TGTGCCAGCAGCTTAGGGCGGGGTGGAGAGACCCAGTACTTC